Following are 32 T cell receptor beta chains from one sample sequenced in a study of cytomegalovirus exposure and HLA in healthy donors. The PCR used 60 Vbeta and 13 Jbeta primers. Assay used: immunoSEQ multiplex PCR; TCRdb lists only in-frame clones, some missing. The table includes about 200,000 clones, roughly 80% detected once. Sequencing used PBMCs. The receptors were sampled from a woman between 18 and 29 years old in good health and CMV-seronegative.

The chain employs TRBV27 and TRBJ2-1; 12 nucleotides align to TRBD1. Germline CDR1 MNHEY, CDR2 SMNVEV (reference sequence). The CDR3 has 19 residues. The V segment lost 7 bases and the J segment 2 bases; nucleotides outside the gene matches: 15. The CDR3 here is CASTTGTGGEKEPYNEQFF. CDR3 coding DNA: TGTGCCAGCACCACGGGGACAGGGGGCGAAAAGGAGCCCTACAATGAGCAGTTCTTC.

This chain links TRBV7-2 with TRBJ1-3; TRBD1 aligns across 8 bases. V lost 2 bases to trimming and J lost 1 base; unmatched junction nucleotides: 4. Germline lookup yields CDR1 SGHTA and CDR2 FQGNSA. The CDR3 consists of 16 residues. The CDR3 is CASSLRTGKSGNTIYF. CDR3 DNA sequence: TGTGCCAGCAGCTTACGGACAGGGAAATCTGGAAACACCATATATTTT.

The chain employs TRBV4-1 and TRBJ2-3, with 12 bases lining up with TRBD2. Germline CDR1 reads MGHRA; CDR2 reads YSYEKL. V shed 1 base, J shed 7 bases, and the junction held 9 bases outside the gene matches. CDR3 length equals 17 residues. The CDR3 spells CASSQGEGLAGWNTQYF. Written as DNA, the CDR3 is TGCGCCAGCAGCCAAGGGGAAGGACTAGCGGGATGGAATACGCAGTATTTT.

J is TRBJ2-1 and V is TRBV15, with TRBD2 matching 13 bases. Trimming removed 1 base from V and 8 bases from J; junction bases left unmatched: 5. Germline-derived CDR1 and CDR2 are LNHNV and YYDKDF (reference sequence). The CDR3 sequence is 16 residues long. CDR3 amino acids: CATSRAGTSGIDEQFF. Written as DNA, the CDR3 is TGTGCCACCAGCAGAGCTGGGACTAGCGGGATTGATGAGCAGTTCTTC.

The chain recombines TRBV11-3 with TRBJ2-3; 8 nucleotides agree with TRBD2. Losses at the gene ends were 5 bases for V and 5 bases for J; bases not matched to a gene: 6. The CDR3 length is 14 residues. Germline loops: CDR1 SGHNT, CDR2 YENEEA. CDR3 loop: CASSLRLAGDTQYF. Here the CDR3 DNA reads TGTGCCAGCAGCCTTAGGCTAGCGGGAGATACGCAGTATTTT.

This rearrangement joins TRBV7-2 to TRBJ1-3; D is uncertain. Trimming stripped 2 bases from V and 2 bases from J, with 10 bases between. The CDR3 length is 15 residues. The germline V gene encodes CDR1 SGHTA and CDR2 FQGNSA. The CDR3 reads CASSLSAATGNTIYF. DNA for the CDR3: TGTGCCAGCAGCTTATCGGCAGCGACTGGAAACACCATATATTTT.

The rearrangement uses TRBV2 and TRBJ2-1; the match to TRBD2 covers 8 bases. This CDR3 has 16 residues. The germline V gene encodes CDR1 SNHLY and CDR2 FYNNEI. The trim removed 1 base at V and 2 bases at J, leaving 4 bases unmatched. CDR3 coding DNA: TGTGCCAGCAGTGAAGGGGTTAGCGGGACCTACAATGAGCAGTTCTTC. It translates to CASSEGVSGTYNEQFF.

This clone came up once. The chain joins TRBV2 to TRBJ1-5, with D perhaps TRBD1 (5 bases). Germline V CDR1 and CDR2: SNHLY, FYNNEI. V shed 7 bases and J shed 2 bases, with 15 bases lying between them. The CDR3 runs 15 residues. The CDR3 region is CASTLGGTGNQPQHF. The CDR3 DNA follows: TGTGCCAGCACCTTGGGGGGGACTGGCAATCAGCCCCAGCATTTT. The full variable domain, rest sourced from reference TRBV2 and TRBJ1-5, is EPEVTQTPSHQVTQMGQEVILRCVPISNHLYFYWYRQILGQKVEFLVSFYNNEISEKSEIFDDQFSVERPDGSNFTLKIRSTKLEDSAMYFCASTLGGTGNQPQHFGDGTRLSIL.

This clone has just a few counts. This chain connects TRBV4-3 to TRBJ2-3; D perhaps matches TRBD1 (5 bases). Per germline, CDR1 LGHNA and CDR2 YSLEER. V lost 1 base and J lost 0, with 8 bases in between. CDR3 length equals 15 residues. DNA of the CDR3: TGCGCCAGCAGCCAAGCCGACAGCAGCACAGATACGCAGTATTTT. Residues: CASSQADSSTDTQYF.

The chain is built from TRBV27 and TRBJ1-2, with 10 bases identical to TRBD1. Germline V gives CDR1 MNHEY, CDR2 SMNVEV (reference sequence). The V and J ends lost 3 bases and 5 bases, in that order; junction bases with no gene match: 9. The CDR3 contains 16 residues. The CDR3 region is CASSFWGDRGEYGYTF. For the CDR3, the DNA is TGTGCCAGCAGTTTTTGGGGGGACAGGGGAGAATATGGCTACACCTTC.

V is TRBV6-1 and J is TRBJ2-7; D perhaps matches TRBD2 (5 bases). V lost 1 base, J lost 1 base, and 8 bases lay in between. Germline V gives CDR1 MNHNS, CDR2 SASEGT. This CDR3 has 14 residues. The CDR3: CASSEGGLSYEQYF. CDR3 coding DNA: TGTGCCAGCAGTGAAGGCGGGCTATCCTACGAGCAGTACTTC.

The count of this clone is one. The CDR3 region is CASSEDRVNSPLHF. The CDR3 DNA is TGTGCCAGCAGTGAGGACAGGGTTAATTCACCCCTCCACTTT. The chain links TRBV6-5 to TRBJ1-6, with TRBD1 identical over 8 bases. CDR3 length: 14 amino acids. The germline CDR1 and CDR2 sequences are MNHEY and SVGAGI. After removal of 5 bases from V and 6 bases from J, the junction contained 3 bases not matched to a gene.

The chain is built from TRBV28 and TRBJ1-3; no reliable D call. V was shortened by 2 bases and J by 1 base, with 6 bases between the two germline ends. The germline V gene encodes CDR1 MDHEN and CDR2 SYDVKM. The CDR3 extends over 14 amino acids. For the CDR3, the DNA is TGTGCCAGCAGTTTACGGTATTCTGGAAACACCATATATTTT. Its translation is CASSLRYSGNTIYF.

The sample holds a few counts of this clone. The V gene is TRBV6-1, the J gene TRBJ1-3; D might be TRBD1 (5 bases). The CDR3 contains 14 residues. V was shortened by 1 base and J by 11 bases, with 15 bases between the two germline ends. The germline CDR1 and CDR2 sequences are MNHNS and SASEGT. The CDR3 bases are TGTGCCAGCAGTGAAGGCCGGATTACGACAGCCATATATTTT. The encoded protein is CASSEGRITTAIYF.

The chain combines TRBV13 with TRBJ2-7; 7 nucleotides match TRBD1. Germline trimming cut 3 bases from V and 0 bases from J; bases unmatched to any gene: 5. CDR3 length equals 15 residues. Germline CDR1 PRHDT, CDR2 FYEKMQ (reference sequence). The CDR3 DNA follows: TGTGCCAGCAGCTTGGGGGACAGAAACTCCTACGAGCAGTACGTC. Amino acids: CASSLGDRNSYEQYV.

The chain recombines TRBV29-1 with TRBJ2-2; the D gene is possibly TRBD1 (6 bases). The germline V gene encodes CDR1 SQVTM and CDR2 ANQGSEA. Between the trimmed V and J ends, which lost 7 bases and 4 bases, there was a span of 7 bases. CDR3 length equals 11 residues. The CDR3, as DNA: TGCAGCGCGGACAGCACCGGGGAGCTGTTTTTT. Translating gives CSADSTGELFF.

CDR3 DNA sequence: TGCAGCGTACTGACAGGGGGCGAGGAGCAGCCCCAGCATTTT. It yields the protein CSVLTGGEEQPQHF. The V call is TRBV29-1, the J call TRBJ1-5, with 10 bases fitting TRBD1. V shed 6 bases and J 7 bases; nucleotides not matched to a gene: 9. From germline, CDR1 is SQVTM and CDR2 ANQGSEA. The CDR3 length is 14 residues.

The rearrangement links TRBV7-2 to TRBJ2-7, with 10 positions matching TRBD2. This CDR3 has 16 residues. The germline V gene has CDR1 SGHTA and CDR2 FQGNSA. V was pared by 1 base and J by 3 bases, with 6 bases of the junction left unmatched. DNA of the CDR3: TGTGCCAGCAGCTTAGTAGTGCCTAGCGGGAGCTACGAGCAGTACTTC. Its protein is CASSLVVPSGSYEQYF.

J is TRBJ1-5 and V is TRBV18; no clear D. The germline V and J ends were trimmed by 5 bases and 3 bases, with 8 bases remaining between them. The germline V gene encodes CDR1 KGHSH and CDR2 LQKENI. This CDR3 is 13 amino acids long. CDR3: CASSFGPNQPQHF. The CDR3 region has the DNA TGTGCCAGCTCATTTGGGCCCAATCAGCCCCAGCATTTT.

The chain is built from TRBV6-6 and TRBJ1-2; 7 bases match TRBD1. From germline, CDR1 is MNHNY and CDR2 SVGAGI (reference sequence). The CDR3 consists of 13 residues. Unmatched junction bases numbered 3, after V lost 6 bases and J lost 2 bases. CDR3 sequence: CASSSGQNYGYTF. CDR3 nucleotide sequence: TGTGCCAGCAGCTCGGGACAGAACTATGGCTACACCTTC.

This chain joins TRBV19 and TRBJ1-4, with 8 bases aligning to TRBD1. The germline V gene has CDR1 LNHDA and CDR2 SQIVND (reference sequence). Germline trimming cut 5 bases from V and 5 bases from J; bases unmatched to any gene: 7. There are 15 residues in the CDR3. CDR3: CASSVQTGENEKLFF. CDR3 bases: TGTGCCAGTAGTGTCCAGACAGGGGAGAATGAAAAACTGTTTTTT. Full variable domain (missing parts from reference TRBV19 and TRBJ1-4): DGGITQSPKYLFRKEGQNVTLSCEQNLNHDAMYWYRQDPGQGLRLIYYSQIVNDFQKGDIAEGYSVSREKKESFPLTVTSAQKNPTAFYLCASSVQTGENEKLFFGSGTQLSVL.

This clone was observed a handful of times. The chain links TRBV25-1 to TRBJ1-1, with TRBD1 matching over 9 bases. Trimming at V came to 2 bases and at J to 5 bases, leaving 3 bases not matched to a gene. Germline-derived CDR1 and CDR2 are MGHDK and SYGVNS. The CDR3 runs to 14 residues. The CDR3 region has the DNA TGTGCCAGCAGTGAAGGGACAGGGCGGACTGAAGCTTTCTTT. Its translation: CASSEGTGRTEAFF. Full variable domain (missing parts from reference TRBV25-1 and TRBJ1-1): EADIYQTPRYLVIGTGKKITLECSQTMGHDKMYWYQQDPGMELHLIHYSYGVNSTEKGDLSSESTVSRIRTEHFPLTLESARPSHTSQYLCASSEGTGRTEAFFGQGTRLTVV.

The rearrangement uses TRBV5-1 and TRBJ2-5, with TRBD2 identical over 8 bases. CDR1 is SGHRS and CDR2 is YFSETQ in the germline V gene. V lost 0 bases, J lost 2 bases, and 6 bases stayed unmatched. This CDR3 region has 16 residues. CDR3 amino acids: CASSLDGRGGQETQYF. CDR3 coding DNA: TGCGCCAGCAGCTTGGACGGGAGGGGGGGGCAAGAGACCCAGTACTTC. Supplemented by reference TRBV5-1 and TRBJ2-5, the full variable domain reads KAGVTQTPRYLIKTRGQQVTLSCSPISGHRSVSWYQQTPGQGLQFLFEYFSETQRNKGNFPGRFSGRQFSNSRSEMNVSTLELGDSALYLCASSLDGRGGQETQYFGPGTRLLVL.

The chain uses TRBV7-2 and TRBJ2-1; D perhaps matches TRBD2 (5 bases). The CDR3 contains 14 residues. CDR1 and CDR2 from the germline V gene are SGHTA and FQGNSA. The V end lost 5 bases, the J end lost 3 bases, and 11 bases lay between the germline ends. CDR3 nucleotide sequence: TGTGCCAGCAGCCCACTAGGGATCTACAATGAGCAGTTCTTC. Its protein product is CASSPLGIYNEQFF.

The chain has TRBV28 and TRBJ2-1; TRBD2 matches at 8 bases. The CDR3 extends over 16 amino acids. Per germline, CDR1 MDHEN and CDR2 SYDVKM. V lost 4 bases to trimming and J lost 0 bases; unmatched junction nucleotides: 5. CDR3 protein: CASSSPSGSSYNEQFF. CDR3 bases: TGTGCCAGCAGTTCTCCCAGCGGGAGCTCCTACAATGAGCAGTTCTTC.

The CDR3 bases are TGTGCCAGCAGTATTAGTGGGGGGTACGAGCAGTACTTC. This codes for CASSISGGYEQYF. V and J are TRBV6-1 and TRBJ2-7; possible D gene TRBD2, 6 bases. From germline, CDR1 is MNHNS and CDR2 SASEGT. The germline V and J ends were trimmed by 5 bases and 4 bases, with 12 bases remaining between them. This CDR3 region has 13 residues.

V and J are TRBV2 and TRBJ2-2, with 8 positions matching TRBD1. This CDR3 has 15 amino acids. V gave up 9 bases and J gave up 4 bases; unmatched junction bases: 10. CDR1 is SNHLY and CDR2 is FYNNEI in the germline V gene. DNA of the CDR3: TGTGCCAGTTTAGGACAGGGTTTGAGCACCGGGGAGCTGTTTTTT. Translating gives CASLGQGLSTGELFF.

This chain links TRBV4-3 with TRBJ2-5; possible D gene TRBD2, 6 bases. V lost 3 bases to trimming and J lost 10 bases, with 21 bases between them. The length of the CDR3 is 15 residues. Germline V CDR1 and CDR2: LGHNA, YSLEER. CDR3 residues: CASSQTEGLPRDQYF. The DNA of the CDR3 is TGCGCCAGCAGCCAGACAGAGGGACTCCCACGGGACCAGTACTTC.

J is TRBJ1-2 and V is TRBV19; 10 bases fit TRBD1. J was trimmed by 7 bases and V by 7 bases; bases with no gene match: 6. The germline V gene encodes CDR1 LNHDA and CDR2 SQIVND (reference sequence). The CDR3 is made up of 13 amino acids. The CDR3 spells CASTIRDRGGYTF. The CDR3, as DNA: TGTGCCAGTACCATCCGGGACAGGGGTGGCTACACCTTC.

The V call is TRBV29-1, the J call TRBJ2-1; TRBD1 matches at 10 bases. Germline trimming cut 8 bases from V and 6 bases from J; bases unmatched to any gene: 7. Germline V lookup: CDR1 SQVTM, CDR2 ANQGSEA. The CDR3 contains 13 residues. CDR3 in amino acids: CSTSGTGANEQFF. CDR3 coding DNA: TGCAGCACATCCGGGACAGGGGCCAATGAGCAGTTCTTC.

The V gene is TRBV6-1, the J gene TRBJ2-7; 7 nucleotides line up with TRBD1. Germline-derived CDR1 and CDR2 are MNHNS and SASEGT. The CDR3 has 15 residues. Germline trimming cut 6 bases from V and 0 bases from J; bases unmatched to any gene: 8. The CDR3 protein is CASRLGQMSSYEQYF. The CDR3 region has the DNA TGTGCCAGCAGACTGGGACAGATGAGCTCCTACGAGCAGTACTTC.

The chain has TRBV29-1 and TRBJ2-2; 9 bases map to TRBD2. The junction had 17 bases not matched to a gene; V was cut back by 6 bases and J by 6 bases. Germline V gives CDR1 SQVTM, CDR2 ANQGSEA. The length of the CDR3 is 17 residues. Written as DNA, the CDR3 is TGCAGCGTGGGTGGGATGCGGGAGGGAGGGCTGGCCGGGGAGCTGTTTTTT. It codes for CSVGGMREGGLAGELFF.